This T cell receptor beta chain was observed in a study of PD-1 blockade in classical Hodgkin lymphoma. Germline CDR1 and CDR2: SNHLY and FYNNEI. The CDR3 has 14 residues. V trimming: 8 bases; J trimming: 2 bases; junction bases outside the gene matches: 4. Libraries were prepared by immunoSEQ multiplex PCR; TCRdb keeps only in-frame clonotypes and omits some of them. The sample holds about 58,000 clones, under 95% seen once. Broader study findings: Some patients started nivolumab under 1 year after ASCT, and they were excluded.

Exposure to brentuximab vedotin varied, and each patient had relapsed following autologous stem cell transplantation. About this clone: What it binds is not known.

The chain recombines TRBV2 with TRBJ2-1; the match to TRBD2 covers 9 bases. This TCR was recovered from a human donor with classical Hodgkin lymphoma. Sequencing used peripheral blood mononuclear cells (PBMCs), obtained before the second cycle of nivolumab. Here the CDR3 DNA reads TGTGCCAGCGGGGGACTAGCAGCCTACAATGAGCAGTTCTTC. Protein sequence: CASGGLAAYNEQFF.